Reported below is one T cell receptor (beta chain). Its antigen is unknown. The entry originates in a study of early T cells in non-severe SARS-CoV-2 infection. Study at large: Bulk RNA taken from unsorted whole blood was sequenced, leaving chains unpaired. Study-level points and caveats: There was a bias toward anti-spike CD8 responses in VDJdb matching, which missed private and CD4 specificities.

V was clipped by 3 bases and J by 1 base; unmatched bases: 4. CDR1 is GTSNPN and CDR2 is SVGIG in the germline V gene (reference sequence). The CDR3 has 14 amino acids. Individually, cDNA molecules had unique molecular identifiers attached to them. Using its own MiXCR run on the 5' RACE reads, TCRdb lists one record per CDR3 protein. The sample holds roughly 29,000 distinct CDR3 sequences; roughly 6% are singletons and the top ten take almost 25%. V and J are TRBV30 and TRBJ2-3; 7 nucleotides match TRBD2. The sample comprised whole blood. The TCR comes from an adult who was a healthcare worker with PCR-confirmed SARS-CoV-2 infection or an uninfected control (not recorded which). The CDR3: CAWRRTRGTDTQYF. The CDR3 region has the DNA TGTGCCTGGAGGCGGACTAGAGGCACAGATACGCAGTATTTT.